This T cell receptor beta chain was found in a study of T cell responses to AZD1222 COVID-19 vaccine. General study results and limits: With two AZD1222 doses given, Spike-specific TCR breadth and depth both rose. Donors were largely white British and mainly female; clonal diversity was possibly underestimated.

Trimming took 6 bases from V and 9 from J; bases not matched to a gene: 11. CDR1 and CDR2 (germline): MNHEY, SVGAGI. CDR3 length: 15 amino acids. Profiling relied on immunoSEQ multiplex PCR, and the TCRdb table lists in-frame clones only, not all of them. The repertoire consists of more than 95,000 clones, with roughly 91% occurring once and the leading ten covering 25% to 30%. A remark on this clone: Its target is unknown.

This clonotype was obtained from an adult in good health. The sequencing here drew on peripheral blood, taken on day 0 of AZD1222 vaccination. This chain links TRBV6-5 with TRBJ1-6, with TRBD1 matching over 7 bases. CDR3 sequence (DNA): TGTGCCAGCAGGGTGGGGACAGTACCGTCTTCACCCCTCCACTTT. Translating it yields CASRVGTVPSSPLHF.